The 27 T cell receptor beta chains given below trace back to one sample, sequenced in a study of shared clonotypes between healthy human individuals. TCRdb keeps only in-frame clones here, not all; method: immunoSEQ multiplex PCR. The top ten clones hold around 0.13% of a sample with some 2,400,000 clones, 90% to 97% of them seen once. What was sequenced was naive CD4+ T cells sorted from blood. Subset in this sample: CD45RA+ positively selected. The source of these receptors is a man younger than 35 in good health.

Remarks on this clone: One junction end disagrees with the germline gene, perhaps due to a read error. The rearrangement uses TRBV5-4 and TRBJ2-5; 15 bases line up with TRBD2. CDR3 length equals 17 residues. Germline V gene sequence: CDR1 SGHNT, CDR2 YYREEE (reference sequence). In DNA, the CDR3 is TGCGCCAGCAGTCAAGACGGGACTAGCGGGAGGCAAGAGACCCAGTACTTC. Encoded protein: CASSQDGTSGRQETQYF. The full variable domain, rest sourced from reference TRBV5-4 and TRBJ2-5, is ETGVTQSPTHLIKTRGQQVTLRCSSQSGHNTVSWYQQALGQGPQFIFQYYREEENGRGNFPPRFSGLQFPNYSSELNVNALELDDSALYLCASSQDGTSGRQETQYFGPGTRLLVL.

Details on this clone: This sample includes further DNA sequences coding for the same CDR3. This chain uses TRBV2 with TRBJ1-5; D gene uncertain. The CDR3 totals 14 residues. Germline lookup yields CDR1 SNHLY and CDR2 FYNNEI. Deletions cut 2 bases from V and 1 base from J, with 6 bases between. CDR3 coding DNA: TGTGCCAGCAGTGAACGGGTGAGCAATCAGCCCCAGCATTTT. Its protein is CASSERVSNQPQHF.

The J gene is TRBJ1-1, the V gene TRBV11-2; tentative D call: TRBD1 (5 bases). The CDR3 is 13 residues long. Germline-derived CDR1 and CDR2 are SGHAT and FQNNGV. Between the trimmed V and J ends, which lost 5 bases and 9 bases, there was a span of 16 bases. CDR3 residues: CASSVRQGSQAFF. As DNA, the CDR3 is TGTGCCAGCAGCGTACGTCAGGGATCGCAAGCTTTCTTT.

CDR3 residues: CASKAGEGETQYF. CDR3 in DNA: TGTGCCAGCAAGGCAGGGGAAGGGGAGACCCAGTACTTC. J is TRBJ2-5 and V is TRBV2; D is possibly TRBD1 (6 bases). Germline lookup yields CDR1 SNHLY and CDR2 FYNNEI. The CDR3 consists of 13 residues. Trimming cost V 7 bases and J 5 bases, with 14 bases left between them.

The CDR3 here is CASNRVPYEQYF. The CDR3 DNA is TGTGCCAGCAACAGGGTTCCGTACGAGCAGTACTTC. The chain has TRBV2 and TRBJ2-7, with D maybe TRBD1 (6 bases). CDR3 length: 12 residues. Germline-derived CDR1 and CDR2 are SNHLY and FYNNEI. Deletions cut 7 bases from V and 4 bases from J, with 11 bases between.

This clone was seen just once. This sequence joins TRBV15 and TRBJ1-3; TRBD1 is a possible D gene (5 bases). V dropped 0 bases and J dropped 0 bases, with 24 bases sitting between them. Germline V gene data show CDR1 as LNHNV and CDR2 as YYDKDF (reference sequence). This CDR3 spans 21 amino acids. CDR3 nucleotides: TGTGCCACCAGCAGAGATATCAAGAGCAGGGTAGGGACCGGCTCTGGAAACACCATATATTTT. It specifies CATSRDIKSRVGTGSGNTIYF.

The V call is TRBV10-3, the J call TRBJ2-5; 9 nucleotides align to TRBD1. The trim removed 6 bases at V and 5 bases at J, leaving 10 bases unmatched. CDR1 and CDR2 (germline): ENHRY, SYGVKD. CDR3 size: 15 residues. The CDR3 nucleotides read TGTGCCATCAGAGGACAGGGGCCTGCCGGGGAGACCCAGTACTTC. It encodes CAIRGQGPAGETQYF.

Only one count was recorded for this clone. The junction departs from the called germline gene at one end, perhaps through a read error. The gene calls are TRBV11-3 and TRBJ2-7; perhaps D is TRBD1 or TRBD2 (5 bases each). Germline CDR1 is SGHNT and CDR2 is YENEEA. CDR3 length equals 13 residues. The CDR3 loop reads CASSLEPGAQEHF. The CDR3 nucleotides read TGTGCCAGCAGCTTAGAACCCGGGGCCCAGGAGCACTTC. Filled out from reference TRBV11-3 and TRBJ2-7, the complete variable domain reads EAGVVQSPRYKIIEKKQPVAFWCNPISGHNTLYWYLQNLGQGPELLIRYENEEAVDDSQLPKDRFSAERLKGVDSTLKIQPAELGDSAVYLCASSLEPGAQEHFGPGTRLTVT.

The chain has TRBV21-1 and TRBJ2-1; the D call TRBD1 from the table was never checked on the DNA. TRBV21-1 is tagged as a pseudogene. This CDR3 has 14 residues. CDR3 sequence (DNA): TGTGCCAGCAGCAGAGAGGACAGGGGGAATGAGCAGTTCTTC. Encoded protein: CASSREDRGNEQFF.

The chain couples TRBV15 to TRBJ2-6; 13 bases line up with TRBD2. CDR3 size: 20 residues. Looked up from germline, CDR1 is LNHNV and CDR2 is YYDKDF (reference sequence). Trimming at V came to 3 bases and at J to 3 bases, leaving 11 bases not matched to a gene. The CDR3 coding sequence is TGTGCCACCAGCAGGTCGGCGCCGGGACTAGCGGGACTTGGGGCCAACGTCCTGACTTTC. This gives the protein CATSRSAPGLAGLGANVLTF.

The rearrangement uses TRBV28 and TRBJ1-5; TRBD1 agrees at 8 bases. The trim removed 5 bases at V and 1 base at J, leaving 16 bases unmatched. Germline CDR1 is MDHEN and CDR2 is SYDVKM. This CDR3 comprises 19 residues. CDR3 loop: CASSPDRAWRGLSNQPQHF. In DNA, the CDR3 is TGTGCCAGCAGTCCGGACAGGGCTTGGAGGGGACTAAGCAATCAGCCCCAGCATTTT.

Only one count was recorded for this clone. In DNA form, the CDR3 reads TGTGCCAGCAGTCCATCAGGGTCAGATACGCAGTATTTT. Translation gives CASSPSGSDTQYF. V is TRBV6-5 and J is TRBJ2-3, with a possible D match to TRBD1 (5 bases). V was clipped by 5 bases and J by 4 bases, with 10 bases between them. CDR1 and CDR2 from the germline V gene are MNHEY and SVGAGI. The CDR3 is 13 amino acids.

The chain recombines TRBV19 with TRBJ2-6; no firm D call. The V and J ends lost 9 bases and 0 bases respectively, with 21 bases between them. This CDR3 region has 18 residues. CDR1 and CDR2 (germline): LNHDA, SQIVND (reference sequence). CDR3 sequence: CASGNTQTIYSGANVLTF. CDR3 nucleotides: TGTGCCAGCGGAAATACACAAACTATTTACTCTGGGGCCAACGTCCTGACTTTC.

In DNA form, the CDR3 reads TGTGCCAGCAGACCGACAGGGCCACATCAGCCCCAGCATTTT. Protein sequence: CASRPTGPHQPQHF. The chain has TRBV28 and TRBJ1-5; 7 nucleotides line up with TRBD1. Germline CDR1 is MDHEN and CDR2 is SYDVKM. This CDR3 is built from 14 residues. The V gene end was trimmed by 6 bases and the J gene end by 5 bases; junction bases not matched to a gene: 7. The full variable domain, with the rest looked up from reference TRBV28 and TRBJ1-5, is DVKVTQSSRYLVKRTGEKVFLECVQDMDHENMFWYRQDPGLGLRLIYFSYDVKMKEKGDIPEGYSVSREKKERFSLILESASTNQTSMYLCASRPTGPHQPQHFGDGTRLSIL.

The CDR3 DNA is TGTGCCAGCAGCAAAATTTCGACCGGCGAGCAGTACTTC. Translation: CASSKISTGEQYF. The chain is built from TRBV21-1 and TRBJ2-7. TRBV21-1 is designated a pseudogene. The CDR3 has 13 residues.

The chain employs TRBV5-1 and TRBJ2-3; 10 bases align to TRBD2. V lost 5 bases to trimming and J lost 3 bases; unmatched junction nucleotides: 9. Germline assignment: CDR1 SGHRS and CDR2 YFSETQ. This CDR3 is built from 16 residues. DNA of the CDR3: TGCGCCAGCAGTCAGAACCCGGGACTAGCGACAGATACGCAGTATTTT. It yields the protein CASSQNPGLATDTQYF. The variable domain in full, with the rest retrieved from reference TRBV5-1 and TRBJ2-3, is KAGVTQTPRYLIKTRGQQVTLSCSPISGHRSVSWYQQTPGQGLQFLFEYFSETQRNKGNFPGRFSGRQFSNSRSEMNVSTLELGDSALYLCASSQNPGLATDTQYFGPGTRLTVL.

The chain recombines TRBV2 with TRBJ1-4, with TRBD1 matching 10 bases. The CDR3 totals 14 residues. Germline V gene data show CDR1 as SNHLY and CDR2 as FYNNEI. Trimming took 6 bases from V and 7 from J; bases not matched to a gene: 5. The CDR3 loop reads CASSDRGPGEKLFF. The CDR3 bases are TGTGCCAGCAGCGACAGGGGGCCGGGTGAAAAACTGTTTTTT.

The chain employs TRBV7-2 and TRBJ2-7; 8 bases fit TRBD2. With 5 bases clipped from V and 7 bases from J, the junction kept 13 bases outside the gene matches. The CDR3 length is 15 residues. Germline CDR1 and CDR2: SGHTA and FQGNSA. CDR3 DNA sequence: TGTGCCAGCAGCGGTACTAGCGGACTCCTGGGGGAGCAGTACTTC. It translates to CASSGTSGLLGEQYF.

Points on this clone: The sample contains more than one DNA sequence encoding this CDR3. J is TRBJ1-4 and V is TRBV6-6; the D gene is possibly TRBD1 (6 bases). In germline, CDR1 is MNHNY, CDR2 SVGAGI (reference sequence). Trimming left V 2 bases short and J 4 bases short, with 8 bases between. This CDR3 spans 14 amino acids. The CDR3 reads CASSYGQSNEKLFF. In DNA, the CDR3 is TGTGCCAGCAGTTACGGACAGAGTAATGAAAAACTGTTTTTT.

A word on this clone: Compared with germline, one end of the junction differs, possibly owing to a read error. The chain uses TRBV6-1 and TRBJ1-1; 7 nucleotides match TRBD1. The CDR3 sequence is 15 residues long. Looked up from germline, CDR1 is MNHNS and CDR2 is SASEGT. The CDR3 loop reads CASREVSQGYTEAFF. The CDR3 bases are TGTGCCAGCAGGGAAGTATCACAGGGGTACACTGAAGCTTTCTTT.

This chain connects TRBV5-1 to TRBJ1-3; a possible D gene is TRBD1 (6 bases). Trimming shortened V by 3 bases and J by 1 base, and 14 bases separated the two germline ends. Germline assignment: CDR1 SGHRS and CDR2 YFSETQ. The CDR3 sequence is 16 residues long. The CDR3 here is CASSSRLQGSGNTIYF. CDR3 nucleotide sequence: TGCGCCAGCAGCTCCCGCCTACAGGGTTCTGGAAACACCATATATTTT.

The chain uses TRBV2 and TRBJ1-3, with no clear D. Germline V gene lookup returns CDR1 SNHLY and CDR2 FYNNEI. V shed 5 bases and J shed 4 bases, with 9 bases lying between them. The CDR3 is 13 residues long. The CDR3 sequence: CASSSGVGNTIYF. The DNA for the CDR3 is TGTGCCAGCAGTTCTGGGGTCGGAAACACCATATATTTT.

The chain links TRBV6-6 to TRBJ1-1; D may be TRBD1 (5 bases). Germline V gives CDR1 MNHNY, CDR2 SVGAGI (reference sequence). This CDR3 has 16 residues. Trimming took off 2 bases at V and 5 bases at J, with 18 bases between the two ends. CDR3 coding DNA: TGTGCCAGCAGTTACACGGGACTCGACATGGGGACTGAAGCTTTCTTT. The encoded protein is CASSYTGLDMGTEAFF.

The rearrangement links TRBV4-1 to TRBJ2-7; TRBD1 might be the D (6 bases). Trimming shortened V by 5 bases and J by 5 bases, and 13 bases separated the two germline ends. Germline CDR1 and CDR2: MGHRA and YSYEKL. The CDR3 loop spans 13 amino acids. The CDR3 is CASSEGQRHEQYF. CDR3 sequence (DNA): TGCGCCAGCAGCGAAGGACAGAGGCACGAGCAGTACTTC.

Worth noting for this clone: Additional DNA sequences in this sample encode the identical CDR3. The chain combines TRBV5-1 with TRBJ1-1; D may be TRBD1 (5 bases). CDR3 size: 14 residues. CDR1 SGHRS and CDR2 YFSETQ come from the germline V gene. V was cut by 0 bases and J by 0 bases, with 6 bases left in between. The DNA for the CDR3 is TGCGCCAGCAGCTTGGTAGGGGTGAACACTGAAGCTTTCTTT. This codes for CASSLVGVNTEAFF.

This chain links TRBV4-1 with TRBJ1-3; TRBD1 agrees at 10 bases. The CDR3 runs 18 residues. Unmatched junction bases numbered 10, after V lost 1 base and J lost 4 bases. CDR1 is MGHRA, CDR2 YSYEKL, per germline. The CDR3 DNA reads as TGCGCCAGCAGCCAAGGGTTTCGACAGGGGGCCGGAGGAAACACCATATATTTT. This codes for CASSQGFRQGAGGNTIYF.

The chain carries TRBV7-8 and TRBJ1-3; TRBD1 matches 8 bases. Germline trimming cut 1 base from V and 0 bases from J; bases unmatched to any gene: 5. The CDR3 is made up of 17 amino acids. CDR1 and CDR2 (germline): SGHVS, FQNEAQ. CDR3 sequence (DNA): TGTGCCAGCAGCTTAGATCAGGGGGCTAACTCTGGAAACACCATATATTTT. Amino acids: CASSLDQGANSGNTIYF.